Detailed here is one TCR beta chain. This sample stems from a study of PD-L1 blockade in urothelial cancer. At the level of the study: Atezolizumab 1,200 mg was given intravenously every 3 weeks, starting 2014. About 90% of the roughly 29 patients were men who had bladder-origin urothelial cancer. Prior chemotherapy regimens per patient numbered 0 to 3. At 6 weeks and at 3 weeks (second dose) after treatment start, blood was analyzed.

The repertoire was sequenced with immunoSEQ multiplex PCR; TCRdb's copy has only in-frame clones and lacks some. This table has 35,000 to 50,000 clones, roughly 86% appearing once. V was clipped by 8 bases and J by 2 bases; unmatched bases: 11. The CDR3 is made up of 15 amino acids. Germline V lookup: CDR1 MDHEN, CDR2 SYDVKM. The rearrangement links TRBV28 to TRBJ1-1, with TRBD1 identical over 7 bases. The sequences come from PBMCs, collected around atezolizumab (anti-PD-L1) treatment. This TCR came from a man in his sixties or seventies with urothelial cancer. CDR3: CASPPATGVNTEAFF. The CDR3 coding sequence is TGTGCCAGCCCCCCCGCAACAGGGGTAAACACTGAAGCTTTCTTT.